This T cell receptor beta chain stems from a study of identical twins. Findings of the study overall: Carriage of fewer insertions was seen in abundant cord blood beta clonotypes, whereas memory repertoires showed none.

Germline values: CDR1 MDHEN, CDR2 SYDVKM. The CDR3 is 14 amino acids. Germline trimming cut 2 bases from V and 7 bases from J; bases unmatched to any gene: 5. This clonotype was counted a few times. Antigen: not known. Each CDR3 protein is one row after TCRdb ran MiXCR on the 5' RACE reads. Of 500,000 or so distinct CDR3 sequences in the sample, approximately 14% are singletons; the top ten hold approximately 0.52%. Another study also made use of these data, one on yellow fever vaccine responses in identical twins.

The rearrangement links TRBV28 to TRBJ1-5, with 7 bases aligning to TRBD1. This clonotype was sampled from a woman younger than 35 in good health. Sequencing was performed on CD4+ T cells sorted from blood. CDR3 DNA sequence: TGTGCCAGCAGTTTAAGGGGGCTAGTGCAGCCCCAGCATTTT. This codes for CASSLRGLVQPQHF.